A selection of T cell receptor beta chains follows, all from one sample in a study of patients and donors after allogeneic stem cell transplantation. TCRdb recomputed calls from the RT-PCR reads with MiXCR, one row per CDR3 protein. The sample has roughly 880,000 distinct CDR3 sequences; approximately 19% are singletons. The specimen was blood, either unsorted or a sorted T cell fraction (not recorded which). The receptors here all came from a human donor who was either an allogeneic HSCT recipient or a stem cell or donor lymphocyte infusion donor (not recorded which). It is not recorded whose cells these are; they may come from a transplant donor. Both conserved end residues are part of each CDR3. The size entry is marked missing in some rows and otherwise reads once, few, many or a size class.

J: TRBJ1-1
size: NA
V: TRBV29-1
CDR3: CSVDSQRAEAFF

J: TRBJ2-1
size: NA
V: TRBV6-2/TRBV6-3
CDR3: CASISTSGAVLYNEQFF

J: TRBJ2-2
size: many
V: TRBV12-3/TRBV12-4
CDR3: CASSPGTGGSGELFF

J: TRBJ1-1
size: few
V: TRBV12-3/TRBV12-4
CDR3: CASSPRTDRFTEAFF

J: TRBJ1-3
size: few
V: TRBV11-3
CDR3: CASSSQSSSGNTIYF

J: TRBJ2-1
size: NA
V: TRBV29-1
CDR3: CSALLGTSNNEQFF

J: TRBJ1-6
size: few
V: TRBV4-3
CDR3: CASSQEQGMLDNSPLHF

J: TRBJ2-7
size: NA
V: TRBV27
CDR3: CASSKTGGPSYEQYF

J: TRBJ2-1
size: NA
V: TRBV6-2/TRBV6-3
CDR3: CASRNTGTRPTIGQFF

J: TRBJ2-7
size: many
V: TRBV12-3/TRBV12-4
CDR3: CASSLHDRGQVF

J: TRBJ2-1
size: few
V: TRBV6-2/TRBV6-3
CDR3: CASSYPSGGGSSYNEQFF

J: TRBJ2-5
size: NA
V: TRBV2
CDR3: CASSEARPGTPAQYF

J: TRBJ2-5
size: NA
V: TRBV4-2
CDR3: CASSQDPAVGETQYF

J: TRBJ2-1
size: NA
V: TRBV19
CDR3: CASSMKLAGPYNEQFF

J: TRBJ2-5
size: once
V: TRBV9
CDR3: CASSPGAGEPQETQYF

J: TRBJ2-2
size: NA
V: TRBV12-3/TRBV12-4
CDR3: CACNRDSGTGGELFF

J: TRBJ2-5
size: few
V: TRBV6-1
CDR3: CASSESISGKETQYF

J: TRBJ1-3
size: NA
V: TRBV30
CDR3: CAWSVGTGSTIYF

J: TRBJ2-3
size: few
V: TRBV20-1
CDR3: CSATQLGDTQYF

J: TRBJ2-1
size: NA
V: TRBV4-1
CDR3: CASSQDPTGVEQFF

J: TRBJ2-3
size: NA
V: TRBV30
CDR3: CAWSGGGGRDTQYF

J: TRBJ1-1
size: many
V: TRBV5-1
CDR3: CASSLDLQGNTEAFF

J: TRBJ1-4
size: NA
V: TRBV6-5
CDR3: CASSYSRAPRNEKLFF

J: TRBJ2-7
size: NA
V: TRBV11-3
CDR3: CASSPPAVKYEQYF

J: TRBJ1-2
size: NA
V: TRBV30
CDR3: CAYTGNYGYTF

J: TRBJ2-7
size: few
V: TRBV29-1
CDR3: CSVELAGGPYYEQYF

J: TRBJ2-7
size: NA
V: TRBV24-1
CDR3: CATSDLWLFGLYEQYF

J: TRBJ2-1
size: few
V: TRBV12-3/TRBV12-4
CDR3: CAIRAGSYNEQFF

J: TRBJ2-1
size: NA
V: TRBV24-1
CDR3: CATQGGSYNEQFF

J: TRBJ1-3
size: NA
V: TRBV5-1
CDR3: CASSRGADTIYF

J: TRBJ1-3
size: NA
V: TRBV11-1
CDR3: CASMSASSGNTIYF

J: TRBJ2-7
size: NA
V: TRBV4-3
CDR3: CASSQDRDSTYEQYF

J: TRBJ1-3
size: few
V: TRBV5-1
CDR3: CASSLVGRPSSGNTIYF

J: TRBJ1-1
size: NA
V: TRBV20-1
CDR3: CSARDPTVNTEAFF

J: TRBJ1-6
size: few
V: TRBV12-3/TRBV12-4
CDR3: CASSLRQDNSPLHF

J: TRBJ2-1
size: few
V: TRBV6-2/TRBV6-3
CDR3: CASRKTGPDEQFF

J: TRBJ2-1
size: many
V: TRBV20-1
CDR3: CSAPRSSGGRQFF

J: TRBJ2-7
size: few
V: TRBV27
CDR3: CASPGTVTYEQYF

J: TRBJ1-3
size: few
V: TRBV20-1
CDR3: CSARDPGGVGNTIYF

J: TRBJ2-7
size: once
V: TRBV7-6
CDR3: CASSANRGHEQYF

J: TRBJ1-1
size: many
V: TRBV12-3/TRBV12-4
CDR3: CASSLERWTVDTEAFF

J: TRBJ2-3
size: few
V: TRBV11-2
CDR3: CASSLVLAVTDTQYF